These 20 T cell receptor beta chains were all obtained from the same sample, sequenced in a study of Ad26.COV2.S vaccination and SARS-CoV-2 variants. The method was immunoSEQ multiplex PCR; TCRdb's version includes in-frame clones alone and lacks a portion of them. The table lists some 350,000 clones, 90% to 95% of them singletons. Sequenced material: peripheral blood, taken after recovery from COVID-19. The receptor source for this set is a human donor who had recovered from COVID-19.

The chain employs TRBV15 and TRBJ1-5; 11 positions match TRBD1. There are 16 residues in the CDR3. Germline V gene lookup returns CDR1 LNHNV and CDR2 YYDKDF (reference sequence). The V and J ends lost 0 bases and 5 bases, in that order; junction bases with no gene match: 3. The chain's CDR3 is CATSRERTGGYQPQHF. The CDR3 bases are TGTGCCACCAGCAGAGAGAGGACAGGGGGCTATCAGCCCCAGCATTTT. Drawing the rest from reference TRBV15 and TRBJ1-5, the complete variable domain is DAMVIQNPRYQVTQFGKPVTLSCSQTLNHNVMYWYQQKSSQAPKLLFHYYDKDFNNEADTPDNFQSRRPNTSFCFLDIRSPGLGDTAMYLCATSRERTGGYQPQHFGDGTRLSIL.

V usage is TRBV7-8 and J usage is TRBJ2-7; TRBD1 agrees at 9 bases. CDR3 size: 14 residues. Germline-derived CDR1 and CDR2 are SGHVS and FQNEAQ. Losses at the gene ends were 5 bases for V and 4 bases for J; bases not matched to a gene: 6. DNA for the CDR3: TGTGCCAGCAGCACCGGACAGGGGAGATACGAGCAGTACTTC. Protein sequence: CASSTGQGRYEQYF.

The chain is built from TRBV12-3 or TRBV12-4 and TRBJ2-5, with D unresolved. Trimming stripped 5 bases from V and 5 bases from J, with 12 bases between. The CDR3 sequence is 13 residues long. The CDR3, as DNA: TGTGCCAGCAGTCCCCCTTTGGAGGAGACCCAGTACTTC. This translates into CASSPPLEETQYF.

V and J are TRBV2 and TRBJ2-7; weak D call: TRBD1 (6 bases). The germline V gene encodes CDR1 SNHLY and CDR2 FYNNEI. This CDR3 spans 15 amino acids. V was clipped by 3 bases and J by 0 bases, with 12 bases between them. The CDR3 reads CASSDGTGSSYEQYF. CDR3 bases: TGTGCCAGCAGTGACGGTACAGGGAGCTCCTACGAGCAGTACTTC.

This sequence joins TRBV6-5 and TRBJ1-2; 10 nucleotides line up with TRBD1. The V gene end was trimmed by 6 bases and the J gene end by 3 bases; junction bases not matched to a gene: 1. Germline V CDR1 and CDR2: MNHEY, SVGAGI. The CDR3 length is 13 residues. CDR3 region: CASRTGGDYGYTF. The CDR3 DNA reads TGTGCCAGCAGGACAGGGGGCGACTATGGCTACACCTTC.

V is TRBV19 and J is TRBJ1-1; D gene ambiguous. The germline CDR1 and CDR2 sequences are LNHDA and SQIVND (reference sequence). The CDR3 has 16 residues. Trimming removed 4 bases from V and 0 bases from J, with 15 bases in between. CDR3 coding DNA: TGTGCCAGTAGTAGCCGGGGTGAATTCATGAACACTGAAGCTTTCTTT. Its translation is CASSSRGEFMNTEAFF.

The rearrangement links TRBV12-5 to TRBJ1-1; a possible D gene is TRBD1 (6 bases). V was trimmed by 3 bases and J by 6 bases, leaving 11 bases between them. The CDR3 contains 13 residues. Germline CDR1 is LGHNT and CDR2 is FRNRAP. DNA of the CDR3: TGTGCTAGTGGTTTTCGGACAGACTCTGAAGCTTTCTTT. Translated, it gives CASGFRTDSEAFF.

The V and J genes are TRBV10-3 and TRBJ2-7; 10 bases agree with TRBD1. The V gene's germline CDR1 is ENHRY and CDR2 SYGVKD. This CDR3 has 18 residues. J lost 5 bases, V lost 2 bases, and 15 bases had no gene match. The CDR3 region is CAISEPLRGDRGSHEQYF. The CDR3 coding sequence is TGTGCCATCAGTGAGCCACTCAGGGGGGACAGGGGCTCTCACGAGCAGTACTTC.

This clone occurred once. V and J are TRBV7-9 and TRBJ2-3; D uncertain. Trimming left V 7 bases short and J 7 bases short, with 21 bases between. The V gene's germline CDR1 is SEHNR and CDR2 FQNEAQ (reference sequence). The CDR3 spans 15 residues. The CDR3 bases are TGTGCCAGCACCAGTAGAGGCGCAGACCCTTATACGCAGTATTTT. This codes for CASTSRGADPYTQYF.

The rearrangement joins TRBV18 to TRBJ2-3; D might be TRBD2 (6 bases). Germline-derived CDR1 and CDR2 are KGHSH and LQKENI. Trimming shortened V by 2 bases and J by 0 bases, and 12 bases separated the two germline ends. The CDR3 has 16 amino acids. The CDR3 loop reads CASSPFTGESTDTQYF. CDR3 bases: TGTGCCAGCTCACCATTTACGGGGGAAAGCACAGATACGCAGTATTTT.

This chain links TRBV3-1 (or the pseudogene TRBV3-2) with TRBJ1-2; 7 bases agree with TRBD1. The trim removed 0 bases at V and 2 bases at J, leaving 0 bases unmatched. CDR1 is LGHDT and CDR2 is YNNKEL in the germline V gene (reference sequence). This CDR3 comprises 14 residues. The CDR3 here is CASSQEDRNYGYTF. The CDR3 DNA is TGTGCCAGCAGCCAAGAGGACAGGAACTATGGCTACACCTTC.

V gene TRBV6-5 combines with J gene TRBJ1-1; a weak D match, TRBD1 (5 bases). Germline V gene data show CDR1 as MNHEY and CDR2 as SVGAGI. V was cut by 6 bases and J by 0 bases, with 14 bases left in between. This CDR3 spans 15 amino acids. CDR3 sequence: CASRAPGRLNTEAFF. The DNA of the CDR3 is TGTGCCAGCAGAGCGCCGGGACGGTTGAACACTGAAGCTTTCTTT.

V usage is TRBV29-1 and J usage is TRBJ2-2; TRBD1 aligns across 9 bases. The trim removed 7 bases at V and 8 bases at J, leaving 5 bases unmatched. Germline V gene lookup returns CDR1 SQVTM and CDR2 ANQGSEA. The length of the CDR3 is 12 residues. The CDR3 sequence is CSGGQGGGELFF. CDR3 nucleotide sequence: TGCAGCGGGGGACAGGGTGGAGGGGAGCTGTTTTTT.

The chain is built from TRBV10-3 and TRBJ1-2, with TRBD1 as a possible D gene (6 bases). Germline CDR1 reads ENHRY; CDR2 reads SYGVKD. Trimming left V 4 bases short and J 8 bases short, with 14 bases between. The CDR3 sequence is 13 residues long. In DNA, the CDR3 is TGTGCCATCAGTGGAGTTGGGGGCTTCGGCTACACCTTC. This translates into CAISGVGGFGYTF.

CDR3 nucleotide sequence: TGTGCCAGCAGCGTAGGCACTACAAGCACAGATACGCAGTATTTT. Encoded protein: CASSVGTTSTDTQYF. V usage is TRBV9 and J usage is TRBJ2-3; D uncertain. Deletions cut 0 bases from V and 0 bases from J, with 8 bases between. In germline, CDR1 is SGDLS, CDR2 YYNGEE. This CDR3 is 15 amino acids long.

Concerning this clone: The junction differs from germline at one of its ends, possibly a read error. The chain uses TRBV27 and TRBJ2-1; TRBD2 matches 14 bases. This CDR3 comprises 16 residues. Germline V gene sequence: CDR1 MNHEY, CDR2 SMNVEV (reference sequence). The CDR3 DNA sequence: TGTGCCAGCAGTTCGCGGACTAGCGGGGGGCACAATAAGCAGTTCTTC. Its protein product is CASSSRTSGGHNKQFF.

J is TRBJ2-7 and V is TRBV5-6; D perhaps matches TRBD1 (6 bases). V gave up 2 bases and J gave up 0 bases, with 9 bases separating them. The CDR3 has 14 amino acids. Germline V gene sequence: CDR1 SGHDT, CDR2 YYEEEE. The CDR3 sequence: CASSLRQVSYEQYF. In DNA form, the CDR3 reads TGTGCCAGCAGCTTAAGACAGGTCTCCTACGAGCAGTACTTC.

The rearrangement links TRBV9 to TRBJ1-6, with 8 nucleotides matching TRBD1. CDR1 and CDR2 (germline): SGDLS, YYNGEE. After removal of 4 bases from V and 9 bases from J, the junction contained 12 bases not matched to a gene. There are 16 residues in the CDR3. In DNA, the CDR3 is TGTGCCAGCAGCCGGTCCCAGACAGGGGCCGGTTCACCCCTCCACTTT. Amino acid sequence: CASSRSQTGAGSPLHF. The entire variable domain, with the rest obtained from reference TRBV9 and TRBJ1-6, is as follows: DSGVTQTPKHLITATGQRVTLRCSPRSGDLSVYWYQQSLDQGLQFLIQYYNGEERAKGNILERFSAQQFPDLHSELNLSSLELGDSALYFCASSRSQTGAGSPLHFGNGTRLTVT.

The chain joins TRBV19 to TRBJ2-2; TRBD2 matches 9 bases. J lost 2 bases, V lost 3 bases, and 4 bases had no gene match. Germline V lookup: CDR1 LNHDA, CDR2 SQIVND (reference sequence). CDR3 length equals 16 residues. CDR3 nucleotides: TGTGCCAGTAGTATCCCTAGCGGGGCAAACACCGGGGAGCTGTTTTTT. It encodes CASSIPSGANTGELFF.

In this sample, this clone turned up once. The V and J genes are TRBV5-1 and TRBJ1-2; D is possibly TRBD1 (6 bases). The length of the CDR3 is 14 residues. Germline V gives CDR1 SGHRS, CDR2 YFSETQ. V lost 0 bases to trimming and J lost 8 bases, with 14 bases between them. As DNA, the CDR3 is TGCGCCAGCAGCTTGGCCCAGTCGGGGGGCGGCTACACCTTC. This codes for CASSLAQSGGGYTF.